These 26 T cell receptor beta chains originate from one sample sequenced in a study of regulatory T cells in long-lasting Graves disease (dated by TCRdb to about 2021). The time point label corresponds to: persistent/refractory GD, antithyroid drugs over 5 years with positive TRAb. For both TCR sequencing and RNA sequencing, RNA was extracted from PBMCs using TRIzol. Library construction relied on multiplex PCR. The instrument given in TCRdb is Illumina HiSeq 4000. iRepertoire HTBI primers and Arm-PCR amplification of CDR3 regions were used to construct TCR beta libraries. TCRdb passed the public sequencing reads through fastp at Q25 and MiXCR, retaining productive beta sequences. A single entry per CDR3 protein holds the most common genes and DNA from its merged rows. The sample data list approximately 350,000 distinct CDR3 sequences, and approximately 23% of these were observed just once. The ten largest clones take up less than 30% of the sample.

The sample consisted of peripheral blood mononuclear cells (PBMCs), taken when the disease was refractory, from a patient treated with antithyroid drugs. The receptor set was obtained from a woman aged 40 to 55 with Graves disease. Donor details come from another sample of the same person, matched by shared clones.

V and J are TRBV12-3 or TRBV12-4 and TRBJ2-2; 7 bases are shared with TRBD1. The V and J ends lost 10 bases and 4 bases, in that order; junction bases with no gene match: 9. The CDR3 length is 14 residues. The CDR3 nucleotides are TGTGCCAACAGACAGACAGGGCTCACCGGGGAGCTGTTTTTT. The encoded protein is CANRQTGLTGELFF.

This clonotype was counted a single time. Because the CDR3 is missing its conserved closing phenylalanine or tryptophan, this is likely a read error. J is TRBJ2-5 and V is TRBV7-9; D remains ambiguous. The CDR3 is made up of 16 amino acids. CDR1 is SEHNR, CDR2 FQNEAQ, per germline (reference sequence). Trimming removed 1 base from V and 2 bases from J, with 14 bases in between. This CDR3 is CASSLVGPLRQETQYS. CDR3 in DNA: TGTGCCAGCAGCTTAGTCGGTCCCCTAAGGCAAGAGACCCAGTACTCC.

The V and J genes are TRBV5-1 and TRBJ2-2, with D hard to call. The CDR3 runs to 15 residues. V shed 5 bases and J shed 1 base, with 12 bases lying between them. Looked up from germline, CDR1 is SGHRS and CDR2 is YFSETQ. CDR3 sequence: CASRKGWGNTGELFF. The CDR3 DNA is TGCGCCAGCAGAAAGGGATGGGGGAACACCGGGGAGCTGTTTTTT.

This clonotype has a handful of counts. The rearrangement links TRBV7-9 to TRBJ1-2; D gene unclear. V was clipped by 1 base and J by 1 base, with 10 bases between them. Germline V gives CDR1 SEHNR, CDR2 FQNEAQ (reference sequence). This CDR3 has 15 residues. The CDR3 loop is CASSLGHLINYGYTF. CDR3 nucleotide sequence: TGTGCCAGCAGCTTAGGTCACCTAATTAACTATGGCTACACCTTC.

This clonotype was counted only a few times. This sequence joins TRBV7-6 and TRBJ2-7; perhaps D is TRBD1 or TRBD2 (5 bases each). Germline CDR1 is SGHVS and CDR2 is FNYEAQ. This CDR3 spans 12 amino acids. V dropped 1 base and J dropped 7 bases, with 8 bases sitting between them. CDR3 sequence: CASSLVWGEQYF. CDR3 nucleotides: TGTGCCAGCAGCTTAGTCTGGGGGGAGCAGTACTTC.

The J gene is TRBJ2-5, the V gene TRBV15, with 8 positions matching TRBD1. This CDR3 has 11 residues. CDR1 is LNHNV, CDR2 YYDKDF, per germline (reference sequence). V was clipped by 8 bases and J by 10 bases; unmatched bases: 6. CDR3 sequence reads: CATGTGFGQYF. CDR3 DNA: TGTGCCACCGGGACAGGCTTCGGCCAGTACTTC.

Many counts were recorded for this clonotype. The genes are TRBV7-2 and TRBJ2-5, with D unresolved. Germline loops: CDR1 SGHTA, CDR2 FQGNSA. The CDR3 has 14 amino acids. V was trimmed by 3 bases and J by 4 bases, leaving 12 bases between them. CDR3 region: CASSLSSVGETQYF. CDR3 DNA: TGTGCCAGCAGCTTGTCCTCCGTTGGAGAGACCCAGTACTTC.

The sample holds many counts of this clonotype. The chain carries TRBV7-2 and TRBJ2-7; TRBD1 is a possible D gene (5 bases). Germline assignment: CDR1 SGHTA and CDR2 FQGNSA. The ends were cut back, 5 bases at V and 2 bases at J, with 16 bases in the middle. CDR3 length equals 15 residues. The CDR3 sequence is CASSRTGANPYEQYF. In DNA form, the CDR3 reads TGTGCCAGCAGCCGCACTGGGGCCAACCCCTACGAGCAGTACTTC.

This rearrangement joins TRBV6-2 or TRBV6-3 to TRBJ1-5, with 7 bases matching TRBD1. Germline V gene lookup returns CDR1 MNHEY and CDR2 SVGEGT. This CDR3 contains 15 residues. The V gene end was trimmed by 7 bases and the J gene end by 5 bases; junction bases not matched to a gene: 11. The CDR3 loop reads CASTRRQGEDQPQHF. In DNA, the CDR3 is TGTGCCAGCACGCGTAGACAGGGTGAGGATCAGCCCCAGCATTTT.

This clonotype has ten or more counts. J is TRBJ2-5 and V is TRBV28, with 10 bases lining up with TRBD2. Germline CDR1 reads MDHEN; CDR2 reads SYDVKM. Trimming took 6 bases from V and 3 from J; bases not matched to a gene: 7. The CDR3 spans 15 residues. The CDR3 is CASRSPSGREETQYF. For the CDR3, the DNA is TGTGCCAGCAGATCCCCTAGCGGGAGAGAAGAGACCCAGTACTTC.

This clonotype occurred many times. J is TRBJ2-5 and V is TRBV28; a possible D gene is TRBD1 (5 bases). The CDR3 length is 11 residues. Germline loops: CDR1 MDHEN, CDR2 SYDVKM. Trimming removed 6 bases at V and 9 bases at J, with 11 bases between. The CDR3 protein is CASSRAQAQYF. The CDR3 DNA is TGTGCCAGCAGCAGGGCACAGGCCCAGTACTTC.

For the CDR3, the DNA is TGCGCCAGCAGTCGCCGAGGGTCCGAGACAGGGGAAGGAAAGACCCAGTACTTC. Encoded protein: CASSRRGSETGEGKTQYF. The V call is TRBV10-2, the J call TRBJ2-5; 8 positions match TRBD1. This CDR3 comprises 18 residues. CDR1 and CDR2 from the germline V gene are WSHSY and SAAADI. Germline trimming cut 5 bases from V and 6 bases from J; bases unmatched to any gene: 20.

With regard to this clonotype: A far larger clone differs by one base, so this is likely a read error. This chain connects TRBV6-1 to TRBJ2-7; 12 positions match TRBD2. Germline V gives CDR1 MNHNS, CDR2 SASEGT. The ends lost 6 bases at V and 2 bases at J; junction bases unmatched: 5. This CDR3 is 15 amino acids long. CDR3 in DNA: TGTGCCAGCAGGGGTCTAGCGGGAGGGCCCTACGAGCAGTACTTC. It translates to CASRGLAGGPYEQYF.

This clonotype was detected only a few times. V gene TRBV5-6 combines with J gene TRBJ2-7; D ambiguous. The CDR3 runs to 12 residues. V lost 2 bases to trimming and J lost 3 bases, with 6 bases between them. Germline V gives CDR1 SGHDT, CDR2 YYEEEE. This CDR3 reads CASSFADYEQYF. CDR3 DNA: TGTGCCAGCAGCTTCGCCGACTACGAGCAGTACTTC.

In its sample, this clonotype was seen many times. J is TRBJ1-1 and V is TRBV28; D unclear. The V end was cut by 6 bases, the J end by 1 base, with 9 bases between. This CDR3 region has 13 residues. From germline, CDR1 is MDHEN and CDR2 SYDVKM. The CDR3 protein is CASSSGPNTEAFF. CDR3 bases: TGTGCCAGCAGCTCCGGACCGAACACTGAAGCTTTCTTT.

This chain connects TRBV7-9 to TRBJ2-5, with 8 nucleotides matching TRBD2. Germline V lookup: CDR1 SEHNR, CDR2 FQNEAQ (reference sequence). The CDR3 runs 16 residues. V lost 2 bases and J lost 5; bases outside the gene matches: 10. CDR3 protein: CASSLIAGLKTETQYF. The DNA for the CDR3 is TGTGCCAGCAGCTTAATAGCGGGACTAAAAACGGAGACCCAGTACTTC.

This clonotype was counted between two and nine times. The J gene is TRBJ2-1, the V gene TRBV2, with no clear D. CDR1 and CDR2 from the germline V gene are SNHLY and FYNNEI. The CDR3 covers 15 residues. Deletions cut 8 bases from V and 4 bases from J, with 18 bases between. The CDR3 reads CASPAVGPTYNEQFF. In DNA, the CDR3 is TGTGCCAGCCCCGCGGTCGGGCCGACTTACAATGAGCAGTTCTTC.

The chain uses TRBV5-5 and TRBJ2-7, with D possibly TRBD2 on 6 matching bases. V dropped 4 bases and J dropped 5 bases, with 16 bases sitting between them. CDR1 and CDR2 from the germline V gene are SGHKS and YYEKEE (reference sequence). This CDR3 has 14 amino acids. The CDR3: CASSRGNNEDEQYF. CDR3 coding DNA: TGTGCCAGCAGCCGGGGGAATAATGAGGACGAGCAGTACTTC.

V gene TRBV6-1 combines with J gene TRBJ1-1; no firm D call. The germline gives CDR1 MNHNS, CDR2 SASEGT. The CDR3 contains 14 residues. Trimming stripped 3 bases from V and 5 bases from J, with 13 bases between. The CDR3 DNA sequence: TGTGCCAGCAGTGATCCGGACCCGGGGACTGAAGCTTTCTTT. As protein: CASSDPDPGTEAFF.

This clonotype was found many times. The CDR3 nucleotides read TGTGCCAGCAGCCGGCGAGGGGGACTGAACACCGGGGAGCTGTTTTTT. This gives the protein CASSRRGGLNTGELFF. The chain carries TRBV2 and TRBJ2-2; either TRBD1 or TRBD2 may fit D (6 bases each). Germline CDR1 SNHLY, CDR2 FYNNEI. The length of the CDR3 is 16 residues. With 6 bases removed from V and 1 base from J, the gap between germline ends came to 15 bases.

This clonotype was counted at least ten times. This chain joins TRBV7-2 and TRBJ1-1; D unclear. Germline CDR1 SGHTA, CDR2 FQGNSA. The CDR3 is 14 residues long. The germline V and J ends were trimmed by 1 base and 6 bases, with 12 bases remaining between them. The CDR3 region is CASSLEGWSAEAFF. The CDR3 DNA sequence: TGTGCCAGCAGCTTAGAAGGGTGGTCAGCTGAAGCTTTCTTT.

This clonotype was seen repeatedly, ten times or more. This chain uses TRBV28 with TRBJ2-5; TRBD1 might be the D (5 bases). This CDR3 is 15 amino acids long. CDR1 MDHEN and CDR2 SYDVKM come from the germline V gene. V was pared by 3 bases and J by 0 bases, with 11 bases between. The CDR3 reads CASSFGAWYQETQYF. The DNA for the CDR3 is TGTGCCAGCAGTTTTGGGGCTTGGTACCAAGAGACCCAGTACTTC.

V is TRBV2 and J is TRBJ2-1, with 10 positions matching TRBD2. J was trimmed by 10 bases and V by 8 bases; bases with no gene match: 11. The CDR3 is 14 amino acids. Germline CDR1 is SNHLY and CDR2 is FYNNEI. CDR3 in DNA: TGTGCCAGCCAGCGGCTAGCGGGGGTGGGGGAGCAGTTCTTC. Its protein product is CASQRLAGVGEQFF.

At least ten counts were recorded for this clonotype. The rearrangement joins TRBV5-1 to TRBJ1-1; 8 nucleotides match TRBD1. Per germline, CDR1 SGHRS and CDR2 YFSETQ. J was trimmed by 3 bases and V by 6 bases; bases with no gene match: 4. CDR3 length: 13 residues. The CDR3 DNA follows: TGCGCCAGCACGACAGGGGAGGACACTGAAGCTTTCTTT. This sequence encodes CASTTGEDTEAFF. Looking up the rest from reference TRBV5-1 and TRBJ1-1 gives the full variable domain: KAGVTQTPRYLIKTRGQQVTLSCSPISGHRSVSWYQQTPGQGLQFLFEYFSETQRNKGNFPGRFSGRQFSNSRSEMNVSTLELGDSALYLCASTTGEDTEAFFGQGTRLTVV.

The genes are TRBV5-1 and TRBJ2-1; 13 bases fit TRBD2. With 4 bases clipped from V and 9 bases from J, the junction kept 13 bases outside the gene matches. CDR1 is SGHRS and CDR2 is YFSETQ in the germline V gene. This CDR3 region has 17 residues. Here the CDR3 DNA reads TGCGCCAGCAGCGGAGGGACTAGCGGGACAGCTTGGGGTGAGCAGTTCTTC. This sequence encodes CASSGGTSGTAWGEQFF.

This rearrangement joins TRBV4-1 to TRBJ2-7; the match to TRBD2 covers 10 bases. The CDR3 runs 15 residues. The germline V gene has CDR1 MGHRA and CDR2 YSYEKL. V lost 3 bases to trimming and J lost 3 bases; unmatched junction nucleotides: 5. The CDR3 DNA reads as TGCGCCAGCAGCCATGGAGCGGGAGGGCTCTACGAGCAGTACTTC. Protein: CASSHGAGGLYEQYF.